The entry that follows covers one TCR beta chain sequence. The antigen remains undetermined. In TCRdb, the 5' RACE reads were re-called with MiXCR into one record per CDR3 protein. Found here are around 80,000 distinct CDR3 sequences, more than 10% of them singletons; the top ten hold about 40%. These data belong to a study of T-cell memory formation after mild COVID-19. Study-wide findings and caveats: Clones contracting day 15 to 85 were balanced CD4/CD8; later expanders leaned CD4+.

Germline loops: CDR1 SGHVS, CDR2 FNYEAQ. V gave up 1 base and J gave up 2 bases, with 10 bases separating them. This CDR3 comprises 15 residues. The V gene is TRBV7-6, the J gene TRBJ2-3; TRBD2 might be the D (5 bases). The sequenced sample was PBMCs or a T cell subset sorted from them (not recorded which). The sequence was collected from a man between 18 and 29 years old who had mild COVID-19 (a few samples of this study predate the infection). Cell type and time point are not known. The CDR3 loop reads CASSLEAVNTDTQYF. The CDR3 coding sequence is TGTGCCAGCAGCTTAGAAGCGGTAAACACAGATACGCAGTATTTT.